The 3 T cell receptor beta chains below come from one sample, sequenced in a study of cytomegalovirus exposure and HLA in healthy donors. The PCR used 60 Vbeta and 13 Jbeta primers. Method: immunoSEQ multiplex PCR; TCRdb's copy keeps in-frame clones and lacks some. Here the sample spans about 110,000 clones, over 65% being singletons. Sequenced material: PBMCs. The receptors were gathered from a woman aged 40 to 50 in good health and CMV-seropositive.

The rearrangement joins TRBV2 to TRBJ1-1; a possible D gene is TRBD1 (6 bases). CDR3 length equals 12 residues. V was cut by 4 bases and J by 10 bases, with 13 bases left in between. In germline, CDR1 is SNHLY, CDR2 FYNNEI. The CDR3 region is CASSVQGPTAFF. CDR3 bases: TGTGCCAGCAGTGTCCAGGGGCCAACAGCTTTCTTT. The variable domain in full, with the rest retrieved from reference TRBV2 and TRBJ1-1, is EPEVTQTPSHQVTQMGQEVILRCVPISNHLYFYWYRQILGQKVEFLVSFYNNEISEKSEIFDDQFSVERPDGSNFTLKIRSTKLEDSAMYFCASSVQGPTAFFGQGTRLTVV.

The chain carries TRBV4-3 and TRBJ2-5; D perhaps matches TRBD2 (7 bases). Trimming pared 4 bases from V and 4 bases from J, leaving 13 bases between. Germline CDR1 and CDR2: LGHNA and YSLEER. CDR3 length equals 14 residues. The CDR3 DNA follows: TGCGCCAGCAGCCCTACGGGGGGCAGAGAGACCCAGTACTTC. Amino acid sequence: CASSPTGGRETQYF.

CDR3 residues: CASSLAGFYGYTF. The CDR3 bases are TGTGCCAGCAGTTTGGCAGGTTTCTATGGCTACACCTTC. The rearrangement uses TRBV6-1 and TRBJ1-2; D gene uncertain. The CDR3 has 13 residues. V was clipped by 5 bases and J by 4 bases, with 11 bases between them. CDR1 MNHNS and CDR2 SASEGT come from the germline V gene.